The rows below give T cell receptor beta chains drawn from one sample of a study of immune cell composition in non-small cell lung cancer. Clones were sequenced by immunoSEQ multiplex PCR, and TCRdb holds only the in-frame ones, with some missing. The sample lists roughly 15,000 clones, over 70% occurring once. Sequencing was performed on lung tumor tissue. All receptors derive from a human donor with non-small cell lung cancer. CDR3s include the opening cysteine and the closing phenylalanine or tryptophan. The order of the fields is clone size, J gene, V gene, D gene, CDR3 length, CDR3 protein, CDR3 DNA. A D gene is named only where the DNA matches it firmly. A row's size may be missing; if present it is once, few, many or a size class.

clone_size: few; j_call: TRBJ2-7; v_call: TRBV5-6; d_call: -; cdr3_length: 14; cdr3_aa: CASSLNGASYEQYF; cdr3_nt: TGTGCCAGCAGCTTAAACGGAGCCTCCTACGAGCAGTACTTC
clone_size: -; j_call: TRBJ2-7; v_call: TRBV28; d_call: TRBD2; cdr3_length: 15; cdr3_aa: CASRPISGRGSEQYF; cdr3_nt: TGTGCCAGCAGGCCCATTAGCGGGAGAGGCTCCGAGCAGTACTTC
clone_size: -; j_call: TRBJ1-4; v_call: TRBV10-2; d_call: -; cdr3_length: 14; cdr3_aa: CASSSDGVNEKLFF; cdr3_nt: TGCGCCAGCAGTTCCGACGGGGTAAATGAAAAACTGTTTTTT
clone_size: once; j_call: TRBJ2-2; v_call: TRBV15; d_call: -; cdr3_length: 13; cdr3_aa: CATSSLAAGELFF; cdr3_nt: TGTGCCACCAGCAGTCTCGCCGCCGGGGAGCTGTTTTTT
clone_size: -; j_call: TRBJ2-1; v_call: TRBV30; d_call: TRBD1; cdr3_length: 12; cdr3_aa: CAWSTQGDEQFF; cdr3_nt: TGTGCCTGGAGTACACAGGGGGACGAGCAGTTCTTC
clone_size: -; j_call: TRBJ2-5; v_call: TRBV2; d_call: TRBD2; cdr3_length: 18; cdr3_aa: CASSLRNSGRGNGETQYF; cdr3_nt: TGTGCCAGCTCACTAAGGAATAGCGGGAGAGGCAACGGTGAGACCCAGTACTTC
clone_size: -; j_call: TRBJ2-5; v_call: TRBV30; d_call: TRBD2; cdr3_length: 13; cdr3_aa: CAWSVGLVETQYF; cdr3_nt: TGTGCCTGGAGTGTCGGACTAGTTGAGACCCAGTACTTC
clone_size: -; j_call: TRBJ2-2; v_call: TRBV2; d_call: TRBD1; cdr3_length: 16; cdr3_aa: CASSLGQGIFTGELFF; cdr3_nt: TGTGCCAGCAGTTTGGGACAGGGGATTTTCACCGGGGAGCTGTTTTTT
clone_size: -; j_call: TRBJ2-7; v_call: TRBV7-9; d_call: -; cdr3_length: 14; cdr3_aa: CASSLAGVSYEQYF; cdr3_nt: TGTGCCAGCAGCTTGGCGGGCGTTTCCTACGAGCAGTACTTC
clone_size: -; j_call: TRBJ2-1; v_call: TRBV7-2; d_call: -; cdr3_length: 12; cdr3_aa: CASSLFGNEQFF; cdr3_nt: TGTGCCAGCAGCCTTTTTGGGAATGAGCAGTTCTTC
clone_size: -; j_call: TRBJ1-2; v_call: TRBV19; d_call: -; cdr3_length: 14; cdr3_aa: CASSIDRRAGGYTF; cdr3_nt: TGTGCCAGTAGTATAGATCGCCGGGCCGGTGGCTACACCTTC
clone_size: once; j_call: TRBJ2-3; v_call: TRBV7-9; d_call: -; cdr3_length: 14; cdr3_aa: CASRPGGHTDTQYF; cdr3_nt: TGTGCCAGCAGACCTGGGGGACACACAGATACGCAGTATTTT
clone_size: once; j_call: TRBJ2-1; v_call: TRBV27; d_call: -; cdr3_length: 15; cdr3_aa: CASSFAPLGYNEQFF; cdr3_nt: TGTGCCAGCAGTTTCGCCCCCTTGGGGTACAATGAGCAGTTCTTC
clone_size: -; j_call: TRBJ1-1; v_call: TRBV6-5; d_call: -; cdr3_length: 13; cdr3_aa: CASSQQGLTEAFF; cdr3_nt: TGTGCCAGCAGTCAACAGGGTTTAACTGAAGCTTTCTTT
clone_size: -; j_call: TRBJ2-3; v_call: TRBV19; d_call: -; cdr3_length: 13; cdr3_aa: CASSIGGSDTQYF; cdr3_nt: TGTGCCAGTAGTATTGGGGGGTCAGATACGCAGTATTTT
clone_size: -; j_call: TRBJ2-1; v_call: TRBV14; d_call: TRBD2; cdr3_length: 19; cdr3_aa: CASSQDPGTSGRSYNEQFF; cdr3_nt: TGTGCCAGCAGCCAAGACCCCGGGACTAGCGGGAGATCCTACAATGAGCAGTTCTTC
clone_size: -; j_call: TRBJ2-5; v_call: TRBV7-2; d_call: -; cdr3_length: 13; cdr3_aa: CASSFTRQETQYF; cdr3_nt: TGTGCCAGCAGCTTCACAAGACAAGAGACCCAGTACTTC
clone_size: -; j_call: TRBJ2-7; v_call: TRBV27; d_call: -; cdr3_length: 16; cdr3_aa: CASSLLVGRKLNEQYF; cdr3_nt: TGTGCCAGCAGTTTATTAGTCGGGAGAAAGTTGAACGAGCAGTACTTC
clone_size: -; j_call: TRBJ1-5; v_call: TRBV7-9; d_call: TRBD1; cdr3_length: 14; cdr3_aa: CASSSDREVQPQHF; cdr3_nt: TGTGCCAGCAGTTCCGACAGGGAGGTTCAGCCCCAGCATTTT
clone_size: -; j_call: TRBJ2-6; v_call: TRBV7-3; d_call: -; cdr3_length: 15; cdr3_aa: CASSAAGAGANVLTF; cdr3_nt: TGTGCCAGCAGCGCCGCAGGGGCTGGGGCCAACGTCCTGACTTTC
clone_size: -; j_call: TRBJ2-7; v_call: TRBV27; d_call: -; cdr3_length: 14; cdr3_aa: CASSFDRDFYEQYF; cdr3_nt: TGTGCCAGCAGCTTTGACAGGGACTTCTACGAGCAGTACTTC
clone_size: once; j_call: TRBJ2-5; v_call: TRBV11-3; d_call: TRBD1; cdr3_length: 16; cdr3_aa: CASSPYGTGKKETQYF; cdr3_nt: TGTGCCAGCAGCCCATACGGGACAGGGAAAAAAGAGACCCAGTACTTC
clone_size: few; j_call: TRBJ1-3; v_call: TRBV19; d_call: -; cdr3_length: 15; cdr3_aa: CASFDRGFSGNTIYF; cdr3_nt: TGTGCCAGTTTTGATAGGGGCTTCTCTGGAAACACCATATATTTT
clone_size: -; j_call: TRBJ2-5; v_call: TRBV7-2; d_call: TRBD1; cdr3_length: 15; cdr3_aa: CASSLVTGDRETQYF; cdr3_nt: TGTGCCAGCAGCTTAGTGACGGGGGACAGGGAGACCCAGTACTTC
clone_size: -; j_call: TRBJ2-7; v_call: TRBV28; d_call: TRBD2; cdr3_length: 13; cdr3_aa: CASSLTLAGPLAF; cdr3_nt: TGTGCCAGCAGTTTGACGCTAGCGGGACCCCTTGCGTTC
clone_size: few; j_call: TRBJ2-7; v_call: TRBV28; d_call: TRBD2; cdr3_length: 15; cdr3_aa: CASSLRDYSSYEQYF; cdr3_nt: TGTGCCAGCAGTTTACGGGACTACTCATCCTACGAGCAGTACTTC
clone_size: -; j_call: TRBJ2-7; v_call: TRBV28; d_call: TRBD2; cdr3_length: 17; cdr3_aa: CASSITSGRASSYEQYF; cdr3_nt: TGTGCCAGCAGTATCACTAGCGGGAGGGCGAGCTCCTACGAGCAGTACTTC
clone_size: -; j_call: TRBJ2-1; v_call: TRBV14; d_call: -; cdr3_length: 14; cdr3_aa: CASSRTSSYNEQFF; cdr3_nt: TGTGCCAGCAGCCGTACTAGCTCCTACAATGAGCAGTTCTTC
clone_size: -; j_call: TRBJ2-5; v_call: TRBV20-1; d_call: -; cdr3_length: 9; cdr3_aa: CSAGTRQYF; cdr3_nt: TGCAGTGCCGGGACCAGACAGTACTTC
clone_size: -; j_call: TRBJ1-1; v_call: TRBV28; d_call: -; cdr3_length: 14; cdr3_aa: CASSLGRANTEAFF; cdr3_nt: TGTGCCAGCAGTTTAGGGAGGGCAAACACTGAAGCTTTCTTT
clone_size: -; j_call: TRBJ2-1; v_call: TRBV20-1; d_call: -; cdr3_length: 11; cdr3_aa: CSATVLDEQFF; cdr3_nt: TGCAGTGCCACGGTTTTAGATGAGCAGTTCTTC
clone_size: -; j_call: TRBJ2-5; v_call: TRBV28; d_call: TRBD2; cdr3_length: 15; cdr3_aa: CASSSPGLGRETQYF; cdr3_nt: TGTGCCAGCAGTTCGCCGGGACTAGGAAGAGAGACCCAGTACTTC
clone_size: -; j_call: TRBJ2-3; v_call: TRBV7-6; d_call: TRBD2; cdr3_length: 19; cdr3_aa: CASSSTLTAGLAGVDTQYF; cdr3_nt: TGTGCCAGCAGCTCGACACTTACTGCGGGACTAGCGGGAGTCGATACGCAGTATTTT
clone_size: -; j_call: TRBJ1-5; v_call: TRBV4-2; d_call: TRBD1; cdr3_length: 15; cdr3_aa: CASSHGQGGNQPQHF; cdr3_nt: TGTGCCAGCAGCCATGGACAGGGCGGCAATCAGCCCCAGCATTTT
clone_size: -; j_call: TRBJ2-7; v_call: TRBV7-2; d_call: TRBD1; cdr3_length: 14; cdr3_aa: CASKLPGQGYEQYF; cdr3_nt: TGTGCCAGCAAACTACCGGGACAGGGCTACGAGCAGTACTTC
clone_size: -; j_call: TRBJ2-7; v_call: TRBV19; d_call: -; cdr3_length: 14; cdr3_aa: CASSIASTYGEQYF; cdr3_nt: TGTGCCAGTAGTATAGCTTCGACTTACGGCGAGCAGTACTTC
clone_size: -; j_call: TRBJ1-1; v_call: TRBV7-9; d_call: -; cdr3_length: 13; cdr3_aa: CASTDPRGTEAFF; cdr3_nt: TGTGCCAGCACCGACCCAAGGGGCACTGAAGCTTTCTTT
clone_size: -; j_call: TRBJ2-5; v_call: TRBV30; d_call: -; cdr3_length: 14; cdr3_aa: CAWSVGRSQETQYF; cdr3_nt: TGTGCCTGGAGTGTTGGGCGGAGCCAAGAGACCCAGTACTTC
clone_size: -; j_call: TRBJ1-2; v_call: TRBV6-6; d_call: TRBD1; cdr3_length: 15; cdr3_aa: CASSSDRQGARGYTF; cdr3_nt: TGTGCCAGCAGTTCCGACAGACAGGGGGCGCGGGGCTACACCTTC
clone_size: -; j_call: TRBJ2-5; v_call: TRBV14; d_call: TRBD2; cdr3_length: 17; cdr3_aa: CASSQAGGLAGQETQYF; cdr3_nt: TGTGCCAGCAGCCAAGCTGGTGGACTAGCGGGACAAGAGACCCAGTACTTC